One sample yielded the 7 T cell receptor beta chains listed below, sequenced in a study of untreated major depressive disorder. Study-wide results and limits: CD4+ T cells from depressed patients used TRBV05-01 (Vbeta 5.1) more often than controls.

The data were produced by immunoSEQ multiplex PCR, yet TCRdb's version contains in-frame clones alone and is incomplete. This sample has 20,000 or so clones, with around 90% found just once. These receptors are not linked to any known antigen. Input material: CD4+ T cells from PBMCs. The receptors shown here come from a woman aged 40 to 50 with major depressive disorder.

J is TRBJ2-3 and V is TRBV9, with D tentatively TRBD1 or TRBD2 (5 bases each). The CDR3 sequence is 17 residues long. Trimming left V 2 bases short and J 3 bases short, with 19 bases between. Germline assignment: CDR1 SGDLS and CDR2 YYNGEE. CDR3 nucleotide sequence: TGTGCCAGCAGCGTTCTCCCCTCTGGTGGGGGTACAGATACGCAGTATTTT. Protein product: CASSVLPSGGGTDTQYF.

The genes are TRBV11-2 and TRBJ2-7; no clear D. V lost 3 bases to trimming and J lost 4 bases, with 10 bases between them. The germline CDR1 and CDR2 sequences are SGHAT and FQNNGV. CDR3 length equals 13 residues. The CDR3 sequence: CASSFFGRYEQYF. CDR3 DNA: TGTGCCAGCAGCTTTTTCGGCAGATACGAGCAGTACTTC.

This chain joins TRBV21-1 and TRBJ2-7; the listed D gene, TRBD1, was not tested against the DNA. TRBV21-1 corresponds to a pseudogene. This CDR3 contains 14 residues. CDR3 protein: CASSHRQGSYEQYV. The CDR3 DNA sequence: TGTGCCAGCAGCCATAGACAGGGATCCTACGAGCAGTACGTC.

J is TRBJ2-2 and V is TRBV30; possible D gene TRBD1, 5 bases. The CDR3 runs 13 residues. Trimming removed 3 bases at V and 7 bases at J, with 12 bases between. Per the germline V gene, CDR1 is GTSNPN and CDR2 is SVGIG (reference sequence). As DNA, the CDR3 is TGTGCCTGGAGAAGGGGTTTGGGCGGGGAGCTGTTTTTT. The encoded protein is CAWRRGLGGELFF.

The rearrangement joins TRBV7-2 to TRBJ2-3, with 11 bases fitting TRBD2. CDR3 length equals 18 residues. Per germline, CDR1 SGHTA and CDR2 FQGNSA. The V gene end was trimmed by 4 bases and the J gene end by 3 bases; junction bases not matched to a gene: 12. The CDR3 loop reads CASSSKTSGNLDTDTQYF. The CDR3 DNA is TGTGCCAGCAGCTCCAAGACTAGCGGGAACCTGGATACAGATACGCAGTATTTT.

The CDR3 DNA follows: TGCAGAGGCAAGGCTGGTGATGAGCAGTTCTTC. It encodes CRGKAGDEQFF. V usage is TRBV20-1 and J usage is TRBJ2-1; D unresolved. The CDR3 sequence is 11 residues long. Germline V gives CDR1 DFQATT, CDR2 SNEGSKA (reference sequence).

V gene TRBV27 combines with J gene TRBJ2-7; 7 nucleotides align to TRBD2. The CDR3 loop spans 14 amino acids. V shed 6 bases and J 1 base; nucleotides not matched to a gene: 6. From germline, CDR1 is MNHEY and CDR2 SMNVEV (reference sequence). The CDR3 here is CASRGGGPSYEQYV. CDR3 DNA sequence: TGTGCCAGCAGGGGGGGAGGGCCGTCCTACGAGCAGTACGTC.